This T cell receptor (beta chain) was sequenced during a study of healthy donors' naive CD4 and CD8 T cells. Across the study: Donors spanned ages 20-25, 40-50 and 60-70 years, half female.

TCR libraries were built from approximately 0.45 ug of total RNA by linear amplification. MiXCR was run by TCRdb on the reads, yielding one entry per CDR3 protein. The sample contains 180,000 or so distinct CDR3 sequences, about four fifths of which appear only once. In the case of this clonotype: As yet, its antigen is unknown.

Study-wide results and caveats: Roughly 13% of CD4/CD8 propensity variance appeared explained by V, J and CDR3 charge. Reportedly, most V and J gene segments showed naive CD4+ versus CD8+ bias.

Trimming pared 7 bases from V and 4 bases from J, leaving 10 bases between. This CDR3 is 11 amino acids long. CDR1 is GTSNPN, CDR2 SVGIG, per germline (reference sequence). V is TRBV30 and J is TRBJ1-1; the D gene is possibly TRBD1 (5 bases). Sequencing was performed on naive CD4+ and CD8+ T cells sorted from blood, pooled from several donors. The TCR comes from a pool of human donors in good health; the sample pools cells from several healthy donors. CDR3 bases: TGTGCCTCCGTTGGGGGCACTGAAGCTTTCTTT. This encodes CASVGGTEAFF.